This TCR beta chain was identified in a study of CD8 T cells in ankylosing spondylitis. The CDR3 sequence is 15 residues long. Trimming stripped 6 bases from V and 4 bases from J, with 15 bases between. TCRdb re-called the 5' RACE reads with MiXCR, one entry per CDR3 protein. In the table there are some 120,000 distinct CDR3 sequences, roughly an eighth of which are singletons. In its sample, this clonotype was seen many times. This sequence originates from a female donor with ankylosing spondylitis or in good health (not recorded which). Sequenced sample: blood, either unsorted or a sorted T cell fraction (not recorded which). V and J are TRBV12-3 or TRBV12-4 and TRBJ2-2; a weak D match, TRBD2 (5 bases). The CDR3 nucleotides are TGTGCCAGCAGGGTCAGTCGGAGGACCACCGGGGAGCTGTTTTTT. It is translated as CASRVSRRTTGELFF.